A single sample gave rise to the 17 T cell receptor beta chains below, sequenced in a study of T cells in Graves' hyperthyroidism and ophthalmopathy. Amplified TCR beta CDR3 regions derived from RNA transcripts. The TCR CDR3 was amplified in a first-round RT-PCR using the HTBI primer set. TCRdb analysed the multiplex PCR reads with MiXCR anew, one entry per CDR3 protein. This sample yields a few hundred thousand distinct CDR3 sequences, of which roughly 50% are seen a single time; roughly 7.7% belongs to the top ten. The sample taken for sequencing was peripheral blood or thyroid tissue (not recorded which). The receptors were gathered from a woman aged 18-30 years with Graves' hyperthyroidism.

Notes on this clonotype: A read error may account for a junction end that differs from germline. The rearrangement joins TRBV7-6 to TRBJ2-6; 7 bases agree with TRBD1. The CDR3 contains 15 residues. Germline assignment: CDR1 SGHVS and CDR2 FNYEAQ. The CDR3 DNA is TGTGCCAGCGGAGACAGGGACCCTGGGGCCAACGTCCTGACCTTC. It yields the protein CASGDRDPGANVLTF.

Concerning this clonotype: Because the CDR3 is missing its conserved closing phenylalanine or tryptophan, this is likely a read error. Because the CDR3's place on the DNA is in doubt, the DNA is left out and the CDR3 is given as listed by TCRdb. CDR3 in amino acids: CATSDPVA. The genes are TRBV24-1 and TRBJ1-1; TRBD1, the D gene given by the table, was not confirmed from the DNA. Germline assignment: CDR1 KGHDR and CDR2 SFDVKD. Termini included, the CDR3 measures 8 amino acids.

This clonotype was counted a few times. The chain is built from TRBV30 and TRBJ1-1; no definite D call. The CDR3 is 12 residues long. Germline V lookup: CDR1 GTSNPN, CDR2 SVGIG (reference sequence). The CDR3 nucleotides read TGTGCGGGGAGGGTGGAGGGCACTGAAGCTTTCTTT. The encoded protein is CAGRVEGTEAFF. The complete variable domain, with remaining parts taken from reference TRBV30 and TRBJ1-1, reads SQTIHQWPATLVQPVGSPLSLECTVEGTSNPNLYWYRQAAGRGLQLLFYSVGIGQISSEVPQNLSASRPQDRQFILSSKKLLLSDSGFYLCAGRVEGTEAFFGQGTRLTVV.

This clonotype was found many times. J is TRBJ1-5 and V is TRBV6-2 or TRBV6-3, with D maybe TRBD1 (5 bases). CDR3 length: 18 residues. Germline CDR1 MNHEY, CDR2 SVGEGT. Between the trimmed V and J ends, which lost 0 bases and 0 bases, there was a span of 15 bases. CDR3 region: CASSYSEQASTSNQPQHF. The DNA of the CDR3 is TGTGCCAGCAGTTACTCGGAACAGGCCTCGACTAGCAATCAGCCCCAGCATTTT.

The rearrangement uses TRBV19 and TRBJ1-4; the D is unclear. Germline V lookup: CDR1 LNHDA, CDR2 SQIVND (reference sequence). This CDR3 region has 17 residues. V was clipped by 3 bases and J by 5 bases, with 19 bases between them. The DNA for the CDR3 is TGTGCCAGTAGTATCGGCGGGAGGGCCGTTGTGAATGAAAAACTGTTTTTT. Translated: CASSIGGRAVVNEKLFF.

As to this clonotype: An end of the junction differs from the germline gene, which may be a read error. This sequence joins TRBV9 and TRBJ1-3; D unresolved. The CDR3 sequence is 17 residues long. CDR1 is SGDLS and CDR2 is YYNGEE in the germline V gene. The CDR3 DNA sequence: TGTGCCAGCAGCGTAGAGCCCCGAGTTTACTCTGGAGACACCATATATTTT. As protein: CASSVEPRVYSGDTIYF.

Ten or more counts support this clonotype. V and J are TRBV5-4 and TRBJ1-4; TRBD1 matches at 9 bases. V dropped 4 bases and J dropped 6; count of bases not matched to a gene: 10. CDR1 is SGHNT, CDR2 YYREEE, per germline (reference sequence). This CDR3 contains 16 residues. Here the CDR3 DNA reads TGTGCCAGCAGCCCGGGGGGACAGGGCGGGCATGAAAAACTGTTTTTT. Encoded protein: CASSPGGQGGHEKLFF. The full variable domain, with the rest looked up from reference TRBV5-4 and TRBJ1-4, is ETGVTQSPTHLIKTRGQQVTLRCSSQSGHNTVSWYQQALGQGPQFIFQYYREEENGRGNFPPRFSGLQFPNYSSELNVNALELDDSALYLCASSPGGQGGHEKLFFGSGTQLSVL.

CDR3 bases: TGTGCCTGGGGCCCTTGGGGTTTCACCTTC. Encoded protein: CAWGPWGFTF. This chain joins TRBV30 and TRBJ1-2; no reliable D call. The CDR3 is made up of 10 amino acids. Trimming cost V 5 bases and J 13 bases, with 14 bases left between them. CDR1 is GTSNPN, CDR2 SVGIG, per germline (reference sequence).

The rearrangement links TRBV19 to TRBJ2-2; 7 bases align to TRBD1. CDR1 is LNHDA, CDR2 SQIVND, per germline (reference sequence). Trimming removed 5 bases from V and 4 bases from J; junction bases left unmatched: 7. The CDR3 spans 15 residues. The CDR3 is CASSVRQGVTGELFF. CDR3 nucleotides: TGTGCCAGTAGTGTTAGACAGGGAGTCACCGGGGAGCTGTTTTTT.

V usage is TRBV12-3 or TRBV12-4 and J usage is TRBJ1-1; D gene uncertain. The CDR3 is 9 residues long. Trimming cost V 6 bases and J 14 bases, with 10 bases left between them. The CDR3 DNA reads TGTGCCAGCAGCCCTCTAGGATTCTTT. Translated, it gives CASSPLGFF.

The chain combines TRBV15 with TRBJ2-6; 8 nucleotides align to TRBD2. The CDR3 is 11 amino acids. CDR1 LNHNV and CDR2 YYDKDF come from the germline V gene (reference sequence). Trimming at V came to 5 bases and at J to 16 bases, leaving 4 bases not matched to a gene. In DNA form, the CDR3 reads TGTGCCACCAGCCCTACTAGCGGTCTGACTTTC. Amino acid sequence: CATSPTSGLTF.

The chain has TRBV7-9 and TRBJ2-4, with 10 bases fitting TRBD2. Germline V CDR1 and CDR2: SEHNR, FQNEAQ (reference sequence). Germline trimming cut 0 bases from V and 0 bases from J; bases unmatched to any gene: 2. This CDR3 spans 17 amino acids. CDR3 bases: TGTGCCAGCAGCTTAGCGGGACTAGCGATAGCCAAAAACATTCAGTACTTC. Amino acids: CASSLAGLAIAKNIQYF.

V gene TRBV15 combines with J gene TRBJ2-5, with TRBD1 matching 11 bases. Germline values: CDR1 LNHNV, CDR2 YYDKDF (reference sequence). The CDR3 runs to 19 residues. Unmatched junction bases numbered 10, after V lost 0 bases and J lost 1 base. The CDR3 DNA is TGTGCCACCAGCAGAGATCCTTCCCCGGACAGGGGGCTCCAAGAGACCCAGTACTTC. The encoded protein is CATSRDPSPDRGLQETQYF.

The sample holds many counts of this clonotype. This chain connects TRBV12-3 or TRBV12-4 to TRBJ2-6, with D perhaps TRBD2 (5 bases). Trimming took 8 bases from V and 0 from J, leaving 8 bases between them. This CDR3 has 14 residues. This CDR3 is CASRTSSGANVLTF. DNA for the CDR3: TGTGCCAGCCGAACTAGCTCTGGGGCCAACGTCCTGACTTTC.

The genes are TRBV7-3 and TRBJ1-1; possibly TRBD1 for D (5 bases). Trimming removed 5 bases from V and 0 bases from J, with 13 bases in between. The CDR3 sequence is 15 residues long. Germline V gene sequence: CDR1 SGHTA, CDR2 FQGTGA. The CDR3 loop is CASSPGLAVNTEAFF. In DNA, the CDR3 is TGTGCCAGCAGCCCGGGACTAGCGGTGAACACTGAAGCTTTCTTT.

The CDR3 protein is CASSPSGDRRQGETQYF. The CDR3 nucleotides are TGTGCCAGCTCACCCTCTGGGGACAGGCGCCAAGGGGAGACCCAGTACTTC. The J gene is TRBJ2-5, the V gene TRBV7-9, with TRBD1 identical over 8 bases. Germline values: CDR1 SEHNR, CDR2 FQNEAQ (reference sequence). This CDR3 region has 17 residues. J lost 5 bases, V lost 8 bases, and 19 bases had no gene match.

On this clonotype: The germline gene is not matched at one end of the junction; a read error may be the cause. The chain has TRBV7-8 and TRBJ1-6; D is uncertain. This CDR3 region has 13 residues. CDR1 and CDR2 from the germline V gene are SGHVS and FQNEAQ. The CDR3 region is CACSVAKNSPLHF. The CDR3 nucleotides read TGTGCCTGCAGTGTGGCGAAGAATTCACCCCTCCACTTT. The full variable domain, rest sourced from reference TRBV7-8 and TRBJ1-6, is GAGVSQSPRYKVAKRGQDVALRCDPISGHVSLFWYQQALGQGPEFLTYFQNEAQLDKSGLPSDRFFAERPEGSVSTLKIQRTQQEDSAVYLCACSVAKNSPLHFGNGTRLTVT.